This T cell receptor beta chain was observed in a study of T cells in Graves' hyperthyroidism and ophthalmopathy (dated by TCRdb to the late 2010s). General notes on the study: Peripheral blood samples were taken at initial diagnosis, before any treatment was given. After blood sampling, hyperthyroidism patients were treated with methimazole at a starting dose of 30 mg daily, and ophthalmopathy patients were treated with high-dose intravenous methylprednisolone. In several Graves' hyperthyroidism patients, the study also compared T-cell repertoires from thyroid tissue with T-cell repertoires from blood. An independent validation cohort of 18 to 20 hyperthyroidism patients and more than 15 patients who later progressed to ophthalmopathy tested prospective prediction of ophthalmopathy. For training and testing, the 110 or so patients in the discovery cohort were randomly divided in a 7:3 ratio. A discovery cohort of approximately 97 patients, roughly 43 with Graves' ophthalmopathy and about 58 with stable Graves' hyperthyroidism, was used to find distinguishing TCR V-J signatures. According to the paper, TCR Vbeta CDR3 sequencing was carried out on more than 120 peripheral blood samples, which came from fewer than 50 ophthalmopathy, around 74 hyperthyroidism and about 17 progressor patients.

Amplification of TCR beta CDR3 regions was carried out from RNA transcripts. The TCR CDR3 was subjected to a first round of RT-PCR using the HTBI primer set and the Qiagen OneStep RT-PCR kit. Libraries were constructed in a second round of multiplex PCR, after which size selection and purification were performed. Libraries were sequenced paired-end with 100 bp reads on an Illumina HiSeq2000. As for the original processing: SOAPnuke was used to process the raw data, throwing out any read that contained adapters or uncalled bases, had a mean Phred below 15, or lacked an exact constant-primer or identifier match. High-quality paired reads were merged with COPE v1.2.5, and unique nucleotide sequences were defined as clonotypes. MiTCR v1.1 was used to align the clonotypes against IMGT TRBV, TRBD and TRBJ reference segments. Only V-J combinations with frequency above 0.0001, covering about 99% of repertoires, were analysed. A TCS score was defined as the ratio of F50 (clonal expansion) to E x V (chaos), with BLOSUM62-based TCRdist applied between CDR3 peptides within each V-J. Welch's t-statistics and random forest reduced roughly 530 V-J features to around 14, which were used in a naive Bayes classifier (R e1071). In-frame beta chains were kept once TCRdb had trimmed the public reads at Q25 with fastp and called clones with MiXCR. Under each unique CDR3 protein, matching rows form one entry showing the most common genes and DNA. The V and J calls were not made by the authors but by TCRdb's processing. The table for this sample lists roughly 420,000 distinct CDR3 sequences; approximately 14% of them were counted only once. Approximately 7.5% of the sample lies in the top ten.

Beyond this particular receptor, the publication reports: Sample size was not statistically predetermined, and investigators were not blinded to group allocation. A 13 V-J signature model separated ophthalmopathy from stable hyperthyroidism, with about 88% sensitivity and 81.08% specificity in cross-validation and 80%/75% in testing. In validation, the model predicted progression to ophthalmopathy with over 65% sensitivity and approximately 78% specificity, a median of 6.5 months before onset. Most expanded thyroid clonotypes (frequency above 0.001) were also detected in blood, a finding suggesting that blood repertoires may reflect thyroid immune responses.

The CDR3 goes from the cysteine to the phenylalanine over 15 residues. The CDR3 DNA has 45 bases and is translated from base 1. As encoded in the germline V gene, CDR1 is SGHNT while CDR2 is YENEEA. V is cut back by 1 base and J by 4 bases, with 4 bases in the junction unmatched. As for this clonotype: Its recognized antigen is unknown. Within one base of it there is no much larger clone, and no base qualities were kept.

Stable Graves' hyperthyroidism was defined as no progression to ophthalmopathy during 18 months of follow-up. Hyperthyroidism patients were aged 18 to 65 years and newly diagnosed, with disease duration of less than 2 months. Any patient with an uncontrolled infection, another autoimmune disease, pregnancy or lactation was excluded. Diagnoses were based on clinical symptoms, serum thyroxine and TRAb, thyroid ultrasound and orbital computed tomography. Ficoll-Paque density gradient centrifugation was used to isolate PBMCs from around 10 ml of fresh peripheral blood. Trizol reagent was used to extract total RNA, and RNA quality was then checked on an Agilent 2100 Bioanalyzer.

Here the chain combines TRBV11-3 and TRBJ2-3, and 8 bases in between align with TRBD2. This clonotype was sampled from a woman aged 18-35 years with Graves' hyperthyroidism. Specimen: blood. In nucleotide form, the sequence is TGTGCCAGCAGCTTAGGCGGGAGGCTCGCAGATACGCAGTATTTT. The encoded protein is CASSLGGRLADTQYF.